This T cell receptor beta chain stems from a study of T cell changes during pregnancy in multiple sclerosis. Sequencing was performed with immunoSEQ multiplex PCR; in TCRdb, only in-frame clones are kept and a portion is missing. This table holds about 27,000 clones, approximately 92% found once. This clone was picked up one time. Germline lookup yields CDR1 ENHRY and CDR2 SYGVKD. The CDR3 is 15 residues long. V lost 2 bases and J 8 bases, leaving 16 bases between the germline ends. The specimen comprised CD8+ T cells from peripheral blood mononuclear cells, sampled in the second trimester of pregnancy. This TCR was recovered from a female donor with multiple sclerosis, enrolled in a pregnancy study. This chain connects TRBV10-3 to TRBJ2-1, with D unresolved. CDR3 sequence (DNA): TGTGCCATCAGTGAGACAGTTGACCTCTCCTATGAGCAGTTCTTC. This gives the protein CAISETVDLSYEQFF.